This T cell receptor beta chain appears in the sequencing data of a study of blood T cell repertoires in COVID-19. Study details: The United States, Italy and Spain provided the acute and convalescent COVID-19 samples.

Seattle-derived patients entered the study during active infection and were followed longitudinally. The germline V gene has CDR1 LNHDA and CDR2 SQIVND (reference sequence). The V end was cut by 1 base, the J end by 5 bases, with 9 bases between. This CDR3 has 14 amino acids. The authors' processing: From reference gene primer amplification, estimates of nucleated cell counts were derived. Libraries were prepared by immunoSEQ multiplex PCR; TCRdb keeps only in-frame clonotypes and omits some of them. V, J and clone size reflect that table, while D and trimming were determined from the DNA. The sample has more than 150,000 clones; about 87% are singletons.

The clonotype comes from a man in his 60s with COVID-19, enrolled during active disease. This chain connects TRBV19 to TRBJ1-5, with D maybe TRBD1 (5 bases). Specimen: peripheral blood. The CDR3 region is CASSIGGWDQPQHF. In nucleotides, the CDR3 is TGTGCCAGTAGTATAGGGGGCTGGGATCAGCCCCAGCATTTT.